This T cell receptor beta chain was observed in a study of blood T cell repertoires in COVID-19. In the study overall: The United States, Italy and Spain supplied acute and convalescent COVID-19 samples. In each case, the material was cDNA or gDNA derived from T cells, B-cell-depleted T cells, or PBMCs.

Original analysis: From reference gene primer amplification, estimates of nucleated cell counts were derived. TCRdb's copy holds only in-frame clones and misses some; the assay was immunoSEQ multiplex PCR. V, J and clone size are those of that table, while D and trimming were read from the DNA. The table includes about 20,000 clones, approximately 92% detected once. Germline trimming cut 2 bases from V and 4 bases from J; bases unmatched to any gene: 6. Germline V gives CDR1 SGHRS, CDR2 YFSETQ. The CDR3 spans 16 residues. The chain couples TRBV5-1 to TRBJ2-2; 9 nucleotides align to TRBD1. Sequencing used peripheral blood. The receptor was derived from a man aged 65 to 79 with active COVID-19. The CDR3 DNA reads TGCGCCAGCAGCTTTGGCGCACAGGGGGCCACCGGGGAGCTGTTTTTT. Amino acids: CASSFGAQGATGELFF.